The 7 T cell receptor beta chains given below trace back to one sample, sequenced in a study of CD8 T cell repertoires and HIV-1 epitope variants. Produced via immunoSEQ multiplex PCR; TCRdb's table is partial and in-frame only. The sample includes 2,000 to 2,500 clones, around 73% of them seen just once. No antigen is known for these receptors. Material for sequencing was cultured CD8+ T cells derived from PBMCs. All receptors derive from a male donor with HIV.

The chain has TRBV7-7 and TRBJ2-3; tentatively, D is TRBD1 (5 bases). CDR3 length: 14 amino acids. From germline, CDR1 is SSHAT and CDR2 FNYEAQ (reference sequence). V gave up 5 bases and J gave up 3 bases, with 12 bases separating them. CDR3 sequence: CASSTGHRTDTQYF. The CDR3 DNA reads as TGTGCCAGCAGCACCGGGCACAGGACAGATACGCAGTATTTT.

V is TRBV9 and J is TRBJ2-6, with D unclear. CDR3 length: 14 residues. Trimming removed 2 bases at V and 0 bases at J, with 3 bases between. From germline, CDR1 is SGDLS and CDR2 YYNGEE. CDR3 DNA: TGTGCCAGCAGCGTTGACTCTGGGGCCAACGTCCTGACTTTC. It specifies CASSVDSGANVLTF.

CDR3 sequence: CASSLPDSNQPQHF. CDR3 DNA sequence: TGTGCCAGCAGTTTACCGGACAGCAATCAGCCCCAGCATTTT. The chain has TRBV28 and TRBJ1-5, with no clear D. CDR1 MDHEN and CDR2 SYDVKM come from the germline V gene. This CDR3 is 14 amino acids long. The V end lost 2 bases, the J end lost 1 base, and 6 bases lay between the germline ends.

The V and J genes are TRBV19 and TRBJ2-5; 7 bases map to TRBD2. This CDR3 is built from 14 residues. CDR1 and CDR2 (germline): LNHDA, SQIVND (reference sequence). Germline trimming cut 1 base from V and 4 bases from J; bases unmatched to any gene: 3. CDR3 loop: CASSIGAGLETQYF. The DNA for the CDR3 is TGTGCCAGTAGTATAGGAGCGGGGTTAGAGACCCAGTACTTC. Looking up the rest from reference TRBV19 and TRBJ2-5 gives the full variable domain: DGGITQSPKYLFRKEGQNVTLSCEQNLNHDAMYWYRQDPGQGLRLIYYSQIVNDFQKGDIAEGYSVSREKKESFPLTVTSAQKNPTAFYLCASSIGAGLETQYFGPGTRLLVL.

This clone ranks as large (0.1 to 1%). The chain couples TRBV25-1 to TRBJ2-2; TRBD1 matches at 7 bases. J gave up 4 bases and V 3 bases, and 2 bases lay outside the gene matches. CDR3 length equals 14 residues. From germline, CDR1 is MGHDK and CDR2 SYGVNS. The CDR3, as DNA: TGTGCCAGCAGTGACGGGACAGCCACCGGGGAGCTGTTTTTT. It encodes CASSDGTATGELFF.

The chain couples TRBV9 to TRBJ2-7; D might be TRBD1 or TRBD2, each matching 5 bases. The CDR3 contains 15 residues. Germline V gene sequence: CDR1 SGDLS, CDR2 YYNGEE. The germline V and J ends were trimmed by 4 bases and 5 bases, with 19 bases remaining between them. This chain's CDR3 is CASSPSGTPKDEQYF. CDR3 sequence (DNA): TGTGCCAGCAGCCCCTCAGGGACCCCGAAGGACGAGCAGTACTTC.

V gene TRBV13 combines with J gene TRBJ2-3; D ambiguous. V was clipped by 3 bases and J by 3 bases, with 4 bases between them. The CDR3 loop spans 12 amino acids. Germline lookup yields CDR1 PRHDT and CDR2 FYEKMQ (reference sequence). The CDR3 sequence is CASSLGTDTQYF. The CDR3 nucleotides are TGTGCCAGCAGCTTGGGAACAGATACGCAGTATTTT.